Each of the 7 T cell receptor beta chains below was sequenced from the same sample in a study of blood T cells in healthy people across ages (dated by TCRdb to about 2015). Library generation was performed with 5' RACE. Sequencing took place on an Illumina HiSeq 2500. The second PCR ran for roughly 7 to 12 cycles and used a J-beta primer mix along with a sample-barcoded 5' primer. Using fastp at Q25 and MiXCR, TCRdb reprocessed the public reads and kept productive beta chains. Duplicate CDR3 protein sequences are folded into a single record with the most common DNA and genes. The sample table lists 1.4 million or so distinct CDR3 sequences, 35% to 45% of them with a count of one. About 4% of the sample goes to the ten largest clones. The source material was blood. The source of these receptors is a young woman in good health.

This chain uses TRBV29-1 with TRBJ2-4, with D perhaps being TRBD1 or TRBD2 (5 bases each). The J call is uncertain, as TRBJ2-7 better fits the DNA end. Germline V gene lookup returns CDR1 SQVTM and CDR2 ANQGSEA. The CDR3 runs to 14 residues. For the CDR3, the DNA is TGCAGCGTTGAAGGAGGGACGTTGAACTACGAGCAGTACTTC. Translated: CSVEGGTLNYEQYF.

This chain uses TRBV29-1 with TRBJ1-1; the D gene is possibly TRBD1 (5 bases). CDR3 size: 10 residues. V lost 7 bases and J 5 bases, leaving 8 bases between the germline ends. Per the germline V gene, CDR1 is SQVTM and CDR2 is ANQGSEA. CDR3 sequence: CSAEGTEAFF. CDR3 in DNA: TGCAGCGCCGAGGGGACTGAAGCTTTCTTT.

At least ten counts were recorded for this clonotype. This chain connects TRBV20-1 to TRBJ2-1; 11 bases map to TRBD2. V lost 6 bases to trimming and J lost 1 base; unmatched junction nucleotides: 5. Germline CDR1 and CDR2: DFQATT and SNEGSKA (reference sequence). This CDR3 is 15 amino acids long. As DNA, the CDR3 is TGCAGTGCCCGAACTAGCGGGAGATCCTACAATGAGCAGTTCTTC. Translation gives CSARTSGRSYNEQFF.

This clonotype was seen many times. The rearrangement uses TRBV20-1 and TRBJ1-1; D remains ambiguous. CDR1 is DFQATT and CDR2 is SNEGSKA in the germline V gene (reference sequence). The CDR3 consists of 14 residues. Trimming removed 0 bases from V and 1 base from J, with 9 bases in between. The CDR3 spells CSARDYVSNTEAFF. The CDR3 coding sequence is TGCAGTGCTAGAGACTATGTTTCGAACACTGAAGCTTTCTTT.

The J gene is TRBJ2-5, the V gene TRBV20-1; the D gene is possibly TRBD2 (6 bases). Germline V gene lookup returns CDR1 DFQATT and CDR2 SNEGSKA (reference sequence). This CDR3 region has 15 residues. V shed 0 bases and J shed 2 bases, with 13 bases lying between them. The CDR3 protein is CSARDGAGLQETQYF. The CDR3 DNA sequence: TGCAGTGCTAGAGATGGGGCGGGGCTACAAGAGACCCAGTACTTC.

With regard to this clonotype: At one boundary the junction diverges from the germline segment, which might be a read error. The rearrangement joins TRBV19 to TRBJ2-1, with 9 bases that match TRBD2. The CDR3 covers 16 residues. Germline assignment: CDR1 LNHDA and CDR2 SQIVND (reference sequence). CDR3 amino acids: CASSLLAGDSYDEQFF. The CDR3 region has the DNA TGTGCCAGTAGCCTCTTAGCGGGGGACTCCTACGATGAGCAGTTCTTC.

This clonotype has just a few counts. The J gene is TRBJ2-7, the V gene TRBV20-1; no definite D call. V was pared by 1 base and J by 2 bases, with 9 bases between. The CDR3 contains 13 residues. The germline CDR1 and CDR2 sequences are DFQATT and SNEGSKA (reference sequence). The CDR3 region has the DNA TGCAGTGCTAGAGTTGCTCCCACCTACGAGCAGTACTTC. It yields the protein CSARVAPTYEQYF.